This T cell receptor (beta chain) originates from a study of T cells after yellow fever vaccination. Across the whole study: Fractions containing few cells were prepared with SMART-Seq v4 Ultra Low Input. Notes on the study in general: Among primary-vaccination clones, most reappeared after the booster, at about 95% for CD4 and approximately 90% for CD8. Though weaker, the secondary response peaked faster, on day 5 versus 15.

Trimming took 8 bases from V and 1 from J, leaving 5 bases between them. The CDR3 is 11 amino acids. Germline loops: CDR1 ENHRY, CDR2 SYGVKD. This clonotype was counted at least ten times. The antigen is unknown. They built TCR cDNA with 5'RACE template switching, a step that put in a universal primer site and UMIs. TCRdb ran MiXCR on the 5' RACE reads and lists one entry per CDR3 protein. Of 250,000 to 400,000 distinct CDR3 sequences listed, 3.5% to 4.5% are singletons. The sequencing here drew on PBMCs, taken 15 days after the yellow fever booster vaccination. The V and J genes are TRBV10-3 and TRBJ1-1; no definite D call. This receptor was identified in a man aged 18 to 29 who received the YFV17D yellow fever vaccine. For the CDR3, the DNA is TGTGCCATCTCCCAGAACACTGAAGCTTTCTTT. As protein: CAISQNTEAFF.